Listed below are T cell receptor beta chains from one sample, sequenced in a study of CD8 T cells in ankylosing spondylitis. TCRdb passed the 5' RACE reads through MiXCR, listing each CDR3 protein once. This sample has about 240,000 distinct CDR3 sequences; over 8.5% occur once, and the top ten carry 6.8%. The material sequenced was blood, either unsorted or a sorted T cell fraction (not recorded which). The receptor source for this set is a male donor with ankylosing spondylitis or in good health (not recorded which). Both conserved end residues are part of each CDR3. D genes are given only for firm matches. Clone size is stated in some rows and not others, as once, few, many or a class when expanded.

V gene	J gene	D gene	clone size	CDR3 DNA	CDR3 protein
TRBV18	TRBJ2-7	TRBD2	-	TGTGCCAGCTCACCAAGCGCAGCGGGGCTGACATACGAGCAGTACTTC	CASSPSAAGLTYEQYF
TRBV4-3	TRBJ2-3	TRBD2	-	TGCGCCAGCAGCCAAGATTACCGGGGGGGGAGCACAGATACGCAGTATTTT	CASSQDYRGGSTDTQYF
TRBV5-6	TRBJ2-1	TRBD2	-	TGTGCCAGCAGCCAAGCTAAGCCGGGACTAGCGCCGTACAATGAGCAGTTCTTC	CASSQAKPGLAPYNEQFF
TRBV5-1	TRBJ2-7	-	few	TGCGCCAGCAGCCGTGGAGGGAGCGAGCAGTACTTC	CASSRGGSEQYF
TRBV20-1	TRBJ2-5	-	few	TGCAGTGCTATAAGAACAGGGAACCAAGAGACCCAGTACTTC	CSAIRTGNQETQYF
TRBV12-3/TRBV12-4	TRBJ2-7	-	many	TGTGCCAGCAGTCGGACCCCCAGGATTTCCTACGAGCAGTACTTC	CASSRTPRISYEQYF
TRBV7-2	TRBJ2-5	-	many	TGTGCCAGCAGCTTAGATGGCAGGCAAGAGACCCAGTACTTC	CASSLDGRQETQYF
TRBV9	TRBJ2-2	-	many	TGTGCCAGCAGCGTACTCGGCGCCGGGGAGCTGTTTTTT	CASSVLGAGELFF
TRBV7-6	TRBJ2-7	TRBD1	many	TGTGCCAGCAGCGTTCAGGGGGACTACGAGCAGTACTTC	CASSVQGDYEQYF
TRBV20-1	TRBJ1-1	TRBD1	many	TGCAGTGCTAGAGACCCGGGACAGGGGGAGACTGAAGCTTTCTTT	CSARDPGQGETEAFF
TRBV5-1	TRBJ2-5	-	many	TGCGCCAGCAGCTTGGCCGTAGGGAAAGAGACCCAGTACTTC	CASSLAVGKETQYF
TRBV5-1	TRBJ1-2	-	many	TGCGCCAGCAGCTCCTTACAGGGCGACTATGGCTACACCTTC	CASSSLQGDYGYTF
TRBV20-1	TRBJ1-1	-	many	TGCAGTGCTAAACCGGACGTGGGCTTAACTGAAGCTTTCTTT	CSAKPDVGLTEAFF
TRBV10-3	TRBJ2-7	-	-	TGTGCCATCAGTGAGGCTAGGAGGGCCTACGAGCAGTACTTC	CAISEARRAYEQYF
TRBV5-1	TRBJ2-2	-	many	TGCGCCAGCTTTGCCAGCCCTCTCTCCTCTCCCGGGGAGCTGTTTTTT	CASFASPLSSPGELFF